This section outlines one T cell receptor (beta chain) sequence together with its context. The trim removed 8 bases at V and 4 bases at J, leaving 3 bases unmatched. The CDR3 contains 13 residues. Germline V lookup: CDR1 KGHSH, CDR2 LQKENI. Everyone who took part was 18 to 89 years old, and they came from some 23 US areas. Cohort allocation depended upon clinical history that participants reported. This record comes from a study of blood T cell repertoires in COVID-19. Study-level background: PBMCs, B-cell-depleted T cells, or T cells were the source of the cDNA or gDNA that made up the material.

In the authors' workflow: Amplifying reference gene primers gave estimates of nucleated cell counts. Method: immunoSEQ multiplex PCR; TCRdb's copy keeps in-frame clones and lacks some. V, J and clone size are those of that table, while D and trimming were read from the DNA. This sample has around 300,000 clones, with roughly nine tenths found just once. The sequence was collected from a woman aged 18-29 years who had recovered from COVID-19. This chain joins TRBV18 and TRBJ2-2; 8 bases line up with TRBD1. The sequenced sample consisted of PBMCs or T cells enriched from blood (not recorded which). DNA of the CDR3: TGTGCCAGCAGGACAGGGAGCACCGGGGAGCTGTTTTTT. It encodes CASRTGSTGELFF.